What follows is one TCR beta chain and its context. With random hexamers, reverse transcription was performed on roughly 0.5 to 1 ug of RNA. Across 54 Vbeta and 13 Jbeta, immunoSEQ multiplex PCR amplified TCR beta CDR3. TCRdb redid the calling of the immunoSEQ multiplex PCR reads with MiXCR, one entry per CDR3 protein. This sample has 75,000 to 95,000 distinct CDR3 sequences, with approximately 93% found just once. The record originates from a study of CD8 T cells in Susac syndrome. Study overall: Sequenced Susac syndrome patients included over five with active disease and under ten who were in remission. Each patient with Susac syndrome, at the time of blood draw, was therapy-naive, on corticosteroids, or on intravenous immunoglobulin alone.

V lost 2 bases and J 10 bases, leaving 14 bases between the germline ends. The CDR3 is 13 residues long. The germline CDR1 and CDR2 sequences are SEHNR and FQNEAQ (reference sequence). This sequence joins TRBV7-9 and TRBJ1-2, with D possibly TRBD1 on 5 matching bases. Material for sequencing was CD8+ T cells from PBMCs. The receptor was derived from a human donor with Susac syndrome. As DNA, the CDR3 is TGTGCCAGCAGCTTAAGCGACAGTGCCGCCTACACCTTC. Amino acid sequence: CASSLSDSAAYTF. Drawing the rest from reference TRBV7-9 and TRBJ1-2, the complete variable domain is DTGVSQNPRHKITKRGQNVTFRCDPISEHNRLYWYRQTLGQGPEFLTYFQNEAQLEKSRLLSDRFSAERPKGSFSTLEIQRTEQGDSAMYLCASSLSDSAAYTFGSGTRLTVV.